The rows below give T cell receptor beta chains drawn from one sample of a study of T cells after yellow fever vaccination. In TCRdb, the 5' RACE reads were re-called with MiXCR into one record per CDR3 protein. The repertoire holds nearly 550,000 distinct CDR3 sequences, with roughly 21% as singletons. The specimen was PBMCs, collected 15 days after the yellow fever booster vaccination. The origin of the receptors is a man between 25 and 39 years old who received the YFV17D yellow fever vaccine. The CDR3 runs from the conserved cysteine through the conserved F or W. Expanded clones get a size class; other rows say once, few or many, or leave the size out.

J: TRBJ2-5
V: TRBV12-3/TRBV12-4
size: few
CDR3: CASSFLEGETQYF

J: TRBJ2-5
V: TRBV9
size: .
CDR3: CASSAVIIGETQYF

J: TRBJ1-6
V: TRBV6-1
size: few
CDR3: CASRGSGTPNSPLHF

J: TRBJ2-7
V: TRBV4-3
size: few
CDR3: CASSQERVGLAGVYEQYF

J: TRBJ2-5
V: TRBV9
size: few
CDR3: CASSVGTEYYPQYF

J: TRBJ2-2
V: TRBV20-1
size: .
CDR3: CSASGRQSSTGELFF

J: TRBJ2-3
V: TRBV7-2
size: .
CDR3: CASSTSGSGADTQYF

J: TRBJ2-5
V: TRBV7-9
size: few
CDR3: CASSSARTAPGTQYF

J: TRBJ2-5
V: TRBV7-8
size: few
CDR3: CATPGWDGQETQYF

J: TRBJ2-1
V: TRBV5-4
size: .
CDR3: CASRRGLGGEQLF

J: TRBJ2-1
V: TRBV7-2
size: .
CDR3: CASSLLRNNEQFF

J: TRBJ2-1
V: TRBV7-2
size: .
CDR3: CASSRSSGTGSIEQFF

J: TRBJ2-1
V: TRBV6-5
size: .
CDR3: CASSYERPSSYNEQFF

J: TRBJ1-6
V: TRBV3-1
size: few
CDR3: CASSQTGNSPLHF

J: TRBJ2-7
V: TRBV12-3/TRBV12-4
size: few
CDR3: CASKPDLSLLSSYEQYF

J: TRBJ2-3
V: TRBV29-1
size: few
CDR3: CSGWRTSTDTQYF

J: TRBJ1-2
V: TRBV9
size: .
CDR3: CASSGLQGNYGYTF

J: TRBJ2-7
V: TRBV20-1
size: medium-sized
CDR3: CSAGTGTAYEQYF

J: TRBJ2-1
V: TRBV5-1
size: .
CDR3: CASSGTGDYNEQFF

J: TRBJ2-5
V: TRBV6-1
size: .
CDR3: CASNPLGGETQYF

J: TRBJ2-5
V: TRBV7-2
size: .
CDR3: CASSLGQGTKTQYF

J: TRBJ1-5
V: TRBV4-3
size: .
CDR3: CASSPELTGTGGNQPQHF

J: TRBJ2-1
V: TRBV6-2/TRBV6-3
size: .
CDR3: CASRLTLGGNNEQFF

J: TRBJ2-3
V: TRBV4-3
size: .
CDR3: CASSQDISTDTQYF

J: TRBJ2-7
V: TRBV11-3
size: many
CDR3: CASSLGPGEQYF

J: TRBJ2-7
V: TRBV7-2
size: few
CDR3: CASSKRTSGSGHEQYF

J: TRBJ2-5
V: TRBV7-2
size: few
CDR3: CASSLERKTETQYF

J: TRBJ2-1
V: TRBV7-6
size: .
CDR3: CASSFMHRTSGTHNEQFF

J: TRBJ2-5
V: TRBV5-1
size: .
CDR3: CASSPRDRAQETQYF

J: TRBJ2-5
V: TRBV7-7
size: few
CDR3: CASSLYQGGLGTQYF

J: TRBJ2-2
V: TRBV20-1
size: .
CDR3: CCALSALAGVPGELFF

J: TRBJ2-5
V: TRBV4-3
size: few
CDR3: CASSQWAGRGETQYF

J: TRBJ2-2
V: TRBV10-3
size: .
CDR3: CAIKGQGAGELFF

J: TRBJ2-2
V: TRBV6-2/TRBV6-3
size: .
CDR3: CASSSPGGTGELFF

J: TRBJ2-5
V: TRBV2
size: .
CDR3: CASKGLAETQYF